These T cell receptor beta chains were read from a single sample in a study of blood T cell repertoires in COVID-19. Profiled with immunoSEQ multiplex PCR; TCRdb holds only in-frame clones, not every one. The table lists approximately 280,000 clones, 65% to 85% of them singletons. Sample: peripheral blood. Receptors originate from a human donor with COVID-19, enrolled during active disease. The donor label of this sample is uncertain. CDR3s include the opening cysteine and the closing phenylalanine or tryptophan. The D gene is left open where the match is weak. Clone size is shown for a subset of rows, as once, few, many or a class of expanded clone.

d_gene	j_gene	abundance	v_gene	CDR3aa	CDR3nt
TRBD1	TRBJ2-7	-	TRBV30	CAWSVGQVNAEQYF	TGTGCCTGGAGTGTGGGACAGGTAAATGCCGAGCAGTACTTC
TRBD2	TRBJ2-1	-	TRBV10-3	CAISGLAGGSYNEQFF	TGTGCCATCAGTGGACTAGCGGGAGGCTCCTACAATGAGCAGTTCTTC
-	TRBJ1-4	-	TRBV19	CATNGGFGEKLFF	TGTGCCACGAACGGGGGGTTCGGTGAAAAACTGTTTTTT
-	TRBJ1-2	-	TRBV5-1	CASSPIRPDSIYGYTF	TGCGCCAGCAGCCCTATACGACCCGACAGTATATATGGCTACACCTTC
TRBD2	TRBJ2-1	-	TRBV3-1/TRBV3-2	CASSPTRGLAYNEQFF	TGTGCCAGCAGCCCGACTCGTGGACTAGCATACAATGAGCAGTTCTTC
TRBD2	TRBJ2-1	-	TRBV18	CASSPGAGEVNEQFF	TGTGCCAGCTCACCGGGAGCGGGAGAAGTTAATGAGCAGTTCTTC
TRBD2	TRBJ2-7	-	TRBV5-3	CARSFGLAGPSYEQYF	TGTGCCAGAAGCTTCGGTCTAGCGGGCCCCTCCTACGAGCAGTACTTC
-	TRBJ2-3	-	TRBV5-1	CASSIRGGTDTQYF	TGCGCCAGCAGCATTCGCGGAGGCACAGATACGCAGTATTTT
TRBD1	TRBJ2-7	-	TRBV19	CASSGDRGRSLYEQYF	TGTGCCAGTAGTGGGGATAGGGGGCGAAGCCTCTACGAGCAGTACTTC
TRBD2	TRBJ2-1	-	TRBV7-6	CASSGGTGRVYNEQFF	TGTGCCAGCAGCGGCGGCACCGGGAGGGTCTACAATGAGCAGTTCTTC
-	TRBJ1-2	-	TRBV5-4	CASSSGTGIYGYTF	TGTGCCAGCAGCAGCGGGACGGGGATCTATGGCTACACCTTC
-	TRBJ1-2	-	TRBV28	CASSSPRGAGDYGYTF	TGTGCCAGCAGTTCCCCACGGGGGGCAGGCGACTATGGCTACACCTTC
-	TRBJ2-2	few	TRBV7-3	CASSSRANTGELFF	TGTGCCAGCAGCTCCCGAGCGAACACCGGGGAGCTGTTTTTT
-	TRBJ2-1	-	TRBV7-2	CASSLVGPAGYNEQFF	TGTGCCAGCAGCTTAGTCGGTCCGGCGGGGTACAATGAGCAGTTCTTC
TRBD1	TRBJ1-2	few	TRBV3-1/TRBV3-2	CASTLRGQLHGYTF	TGTGCCAGCACCCTCAGGGGACAGTTACATGGCTACACCTTC
TRBD2	TRBJ2-3	-	TRBV3-1/TRBV3-2	CASSRRTSGSTDTQYF	TGTGCCAGCAGCCGAAGGACTAGCGGGAGCACAGATACGCAGTATTTT
-	TRBJ1-1	-	TRBV5-4	CASSPIAGRTSEAFF	TGTGCCAGCAGCCCGATCGCAGGGCGTACGTCTGAAGCTTTCTTT
-	TRBJ1-2	-	TRBV2	CASSWGGRDGYTF	TGTGCCAGCAGTTGGGGGGGCAGGGACGGCTACACCTTC
TRBD1	TRBJ2-7	-	TRBV28	CASSSPKWGQGAYEQYF	TGTGCCAGCAGTTCTCCAAAGTGGGGACAGGGGGCCTACGAGCAGTACTTC
TRBD1	TRBJ1-1	-	TRBV27	CASRYRPGTGNTEAFF	TGTGCCAGCAGATACCGTCCCGGGACAGGGAACACTGAAGCTTTCTTT
TRBD1	TRBJ2-6	-	TRBV4-3	CASSHQGVSGANVLTF	TGCGCCAGCAGCCATCAGGGGGTCTCTGGGGCCAACGTCCTGACTTTC
TRBD2	TRBJ2-7	-	TRBV19	CASSMSRLAGGQRPYEQYF	TGTGCCAGTAGTATGTCTCGCCTAGCGGGAGGGCAAAGACCCTACGAGCAGTACTTC
-	TRBJ2-7	-	TRBV7-2	CASSGGVTYEQYF	TGTGCCAGCAGCGGAGGAGTAACCTACGAGCAGTACTTC
-	TRBJ2-7	-	TRBV6-2/TRBV6-3	CASSFLGYEQYF	TGTGCCAGCAGTTTTCTAGGCTACGAGCAGTACTTC
-	TRBJ1-6	-	TRBV30	CAWSVWQGGHSPLHF	TGTGCCTGGAGTGTATGGCAGGGTGGTCATTCACCCCTCCACTTT
TRBD2	TRBJ2-3	once	TRBV24-1	CATSDPTGLAGSTDTQYF	TGTGCCACCAGTGACCCCACGGGACTAGCGGGGAGCACAGATACGCAGTATTTT
-	TRBJ2-7	-	TRBV7-9	CASKEAARDEQYF	TGTGCCAGCAAGGAAGCGGCGCGGGACGAGCAGTACTTC
-	TRBJ1-1	-	TRBV4-3	CASSPRSMNTEAFF	TGCGCCAGCAGCCCCCGGAGTATGAACACTGAAGCTTTCTTT
TRBD2	TRBJ2-1	-	TRBV18	CASSPPGLAGGNNEQFF	TGTGCCAGCTCACCACCGGGACTAGCGGGAGGCAACAATGAGCAGTTCTTC
TRBD1	TRBJ2-5	-	TRBV4-1	CASSQAGTGYRETQYF	TGCGCCAGCAGCCAAGCCGGGACAGGGTACCGAGAGACCCAGTACTTC
-	TRBJ2-1	once	TRBV9	CASSTRQATSYEQFF	TGTGCCAGCAGCACCCGACAGGCTACCTCGTATGAGCAGTTCTTC